This entry lists 24 T cell receptor beta chains sequenced from one sample in a study of blood T cell repertoires in COVID-19. Repertoires were generated with immunoSEQ multiplex PCR, while TCRdb's copy carries only in-frame clones and drops some. Of approximately 190,000 clones in the sample, 80% to 90% were seen once. Material: peripheral blood. These receptor sequences come from a man younger than 45 with active or convalescent COVID-19.

This clone was counted between two and nine times. The chain is built from TRBV6-4 and TRBJ2-2, with 9 nucleotides matching TRBD2. Unmatched junction bases numbered 1, after V lost 4 bases and J lost 4 bases. CDR1 is MRHNA, CDR2 SNTAGT, per germline. This CDR3 comprises 14 residues. The CDR3 loop is CASSGGGATGELFF. CDR3 in DNA: TGTGCCAGCAGTGGCGGGGGGGCCACCGGGGAGCTGTTTTTT.

A single count supports this clone. The V call is TRBV18, the J call TRBJ2-1; 8 bases are shared with TRBD2. The junction had 11 bases not matched to a gene; V was cut back by 6 bases and J by 4 bases. This CDR3 spans 16 amino acids. Looked up from germline, CDR1 is KGHSH and CDR2 is LQKENI. As DNA, the CDR3 is TGTGCCAGCTCCCCGGAACGGGCGGGGGGTTACAATGAGCAGTTCTTC. This gives the protein CASSPERAGGYNEQFF.

This chain uses TRBV28 with TRBJ2-3, with TRBD2 matching over 7 bases. Germline lookup yields CDR1 MDHEN and CDR2 SYDVKM. This CDR3 has 19 residues. J was trimmed by 2 bases and V by 2 bases; bases with no gene match: 16. The CDR3, as DNA: TGTGCCAGCAGTTTAAGGGGCGGGTTGAGCGGGGAGTACACAGATACGCAGTATTTT. This codes for CASSLRGGLSGEYTDTQYF.

The chain is built from TRBV5-1 and TRBJ1-5, with a weak D call TRBD1 (6 bases). This CDR3 is built from 16 residues. The germline V gene encodes CDR1 SGHRS and CDR2 YFSETQ. The V gene lost 1 base and the J gene lost 2 bases, with 13 bases spanning the gap. CDR3 nucleotides: TGCGCCAGCAGCTTGACTGGCGGGGGCGGCAATCAGCCCCAGCATTTT. Protein: CASSLTGGGGNQPQHF.

The chain is built from TRBV5-1 and TRBJ1-3; possibly TRBD1 for D (5 bases). Trimming took 4 bases from V and 4 from J, leaving 12 bases between them. The CDR3 length is 14 residues. Germline-derived CDR1 and CDR2 are SGHRS and YFSETQ. CDR3 DNA: TGCGCCAGCAGCCCGACAGTGTCCGGAAACACCATATATTTT. This gives the protein CASSPTVSGNTIYF. Complete variable domain (other parts from reference TRBV5-1 and TRBJ1-3): KAGVTQTPRYLIKTRGQQVTLSCSPISGHRSVSWYQQTPGQGLQFLFEYFSETQRNKGNFPGRFSGRQFSNSRSEMNVSTLELGDSALYLCASSPTVSGNTIYFGEGSWLTVV.

The rearrangement uses TRBV18 and TRBJ1-1; TRBD1 matches at 7 bases. Germline V gives CDR1 KGHSH, CDR2 LQKENI. Trimming took 1 base from V and 2 from J; bases not matched to a gene: 7. This CDR3 contains 16 residues. CDR3 sequence (DNA): TGTGCCAGCTCACCACAGGGGGCGGATGTAAACACTGAAGCTTTCTTT. Its protein is CASSPQGADVNTEAFF.

The chain carries TRBV27 and TRBJ2-2; 7 nucleotides agree with TRBD1. Trimming cost V 2 bases and J 5 bases; bases outside gene matches: 8. This CDR3 is 16 amino acids long. Germline V CDR1 and CDR2: MNHEY, SMNVEV (reference sequence). CDR3 residues: CASSLRQGTKTGELFF. Here the CDR3 DNA reads TGTGCCAGCAGTTTAAGACAGGGCACAAAGACCGGGGAGCTGTTTTTT.

This clone came up once. The genes are TRBV4-1 and TRBJ1-1; the match to TRBD1 covers 7 bases. This CDR3 is built from 16 residues. The germline V gene has CDR1 MGHRA and CDR2 YSYEKL. V was clipped by 0 bases and J by 1 base; unmatched bases: 5. CDR3 protein: CASSQDEGAANTEAFF. The DNA of the CDR3 is TGCGCCAGCAGCCAAGATGAGGGGGCGGCGAACACTGAAGCTTTCTTT.

This clone was recorded a few times. The chain links TRBV7-9 to TRBJ1-1; 12 nucleotides agree with TRBD1. Germline-derived CDR1 and CDR2 are SEHNR and FQNEAQ (reference sequence). The CDR3 runs to 15 residues. The V and J ends lost 3 bases and 3 bases, in that order; junction bases with no gene match: 2. CDR3 sequence (DNA): TGTGCCAGCAGCTTGGGACAGGGGGCCGACACTGAAGCTTTCTTT. Its protein product is CASSLGQGADTEAFF.

This chain links TRBV28 with TRBJ2-1; D not certain. The V end was cut by 8 bases, the J end by 0 bases, with 5 bases between. Germline values: CDR1 MDHEN, CDR2 SYDVKM. The CDR3 length is 12 residues. The chain's CDR3 is CASWSSYNEQFF. In DNA form, the CDR3 reads TGTGCCAGCTGGAGCTCCTACAATGAGCAGTTCTTC.

The DNA for the CDR3 is TGTGCCAGCAGTTTCCGGACAGGGGGCGTATCAAATGAAAAACTGTTTTTT. This encodes CASSFRTGGVSNEKLFF. The chain uses TRBV27 and TRBJ1-4; 11 bases agree with TRBD1. In germline, CDR1 is MNHEY, CDR2 SMNVEV (reference sequence). The CDR3 has 17 residues. V lost 3 bases, J lost 5 bases, and 8 bases stayed unmatched.

This chain connects TRBV6-5 to TRBJ1-2; D unresolved. In germline, CDR1 is MNHEY, CDR2 SVGAGI. V lost 4 bases and J 3 bases, leaving 3 bases between the germline ends. CDR3 size: 11 residues. The chain's CDR3 is CASSSDYGYTF. CDR3 nucleotides: TGTGCCAGCAGTTCTGACTATGGCTACACCTTC.

This chain uses TRBV7-9 with TRBJ1-4; D might be TRBD1 (6 bases). The CDR3 consists of 13 residues. Trimming removed 10 bases from V and 4 bases from J, with 13 bases in between. Per germline, CDR1 SEHNR and CDR2 FQNEAQ (reference sequence). In DNA, the CDR3 is TGTGCCACCCAGACAGGATTTAATGAAAAACTGTTTTTT. It codes for CATQTGFNEKLFF. Complete variable domain (other parts from reference TRBV7-9 and TRBJ1-4): DTGVSQNPRHKITKRGQNVTFRCDPISEHNRLYWYRQTLGQGPEFLTYFQNEAQLEKSRLLSDRFSAERPKGSFSTLEIQRTEQGDSAMYLCATQTGFNEKLFFGSGTQLSVL.

This chain uses TRBV2 with TRBJ1-5, with D uncertain. This CDR3 region has 16 residues. Trimming took off 0 bases at V and 1 base at J, with 10 bases between the two ends. Germline V CDR1 and CDR2: SNHLY, FYNNEI. The chain's CDR3 is CASSEAGRASNQPQHF. DNA for the CDR3: TGTGCCAGCAGTGAAGCAGGGCGGGCAAGCAATCAGCCCCAGCATTTT.

The CDR3 reads CASSYLLAGPYVDTQYF. The DNA for the CDR3 is TGTGCCAGCAGCTACCTTCTAGCGGGACCCTATGTCGATACGCAGTATTTT. The rearrangement joins TRBV9 to TRBJ2-3; 9 nucleotides match TRBD2. The germline CDR1 and CDR2 sequences are SGDLS and YYNGEE. J was trimmed by 6 bases and V by 4 bases; bases with no gene match: 15. The CDR3 spans 17 residues.

This clone was picked up a small number of times. This rearrangement joins TRBV4-1 to TRBJ2-7, with 7 bases identical to TRBD2. The CDR3 spans 13 residues. Germline V lookup: CDR1 MGHRA, CDR2 YSYEKL. V was pared by 3 bases and J by 6 bases, with 5 bases of the junction left unmatched. Here the CDR3 reads CASSQVPSGEQYF. The DNA of the CDR3 is TGCGCCAGCAGCCAGGTTCCTAGCGGCGAGCAGTACTTC.

CDR3: CASSEAPGYEQYV. CDR3 in DNA: TGCGCCAGCAGTGAGGCTCCGGGATACGAGCAGTACGTC. The rearrangement joins TRBV10-1 to TRBJ2-7; D may be TRBD2 (5 bases). From germline, CDR1 is WNHNN and CDR2 SYGVQD (reference sequence). Trimming removed 2 bases from V and 4 bases from J, with 9 bases in between. This CDR3 is built from 13 residues.

V usage is TRBV19 and J usage is TRBJ1-1; no firm D call. Trimming took off 3 bases at V and 3 bases at J, with 14 bases between the two ends. The CDR3 sequence is 15 residues long. Germline CDR1 reads LNHDA; CDR2 reads SQIVND (reference sequence). DNA for the CDR3: TGTGCCAGTAGTATCTCTAACAGAGCAGACACTGAAGCTTTCTTT. Amino acids: CASSISNRADTEAFF.

The CDR3 loop is CASSLFTGTWPYEQYV. CDR3 nucleotide sequence: TGCGCCAGCAGCTTATTTACCGGGACTTGGCCCTACGAGCAGTACGTC. This chain uses TRBV5-1 with TRBJ2-7; D possibly corresponds to TRBD2 (6 bases). The CDR3 consists of 16 residues. Germline CDR1 is SGHRS and CDR2 is YFSETQ. Trimming stripped 2 bases from V and 2 bases from J, with 17 bases between.

V gene TRBV24-1 combines with J gene TRBJ2-1; a possible D gene is TRBD1 (5 bases). There are 13 residues in the CDR3. V lost 1 base and J lost 10, with 10 bases in between. Germline-derived CDR1 and CDR2 are KGHDR and SFDVKD. CDR3 DNA sequence: TGTGCCACCAGTGATTTCAGGGTAGACGAGCAGTTCTTC. This gives the protein CATSDFRVDEQFF.

About this clone: The germline gene is not matched at one end of the junction; a read error may be the cause. The chain employs TRBV6-2 or TRBV6-3 and TRBJ2-1, with 8 positions matching TRBD2. The CDR3 is 14 residues long. Looked up from germline, CDR1 is MNHEY and CDR2 is SVGEGT. The CDR3 is CASTYGGAYNEQFF. In nucleotides, the CDR3 is TGTGCCAGCACTTACGGGGGGGCCTACAATGAGCAGTTCTTC.

V gene TRBV28 combines with J gene TRBJ1-5; 10 bases line up with TRBD1. Germline V gene lookup returns CDR1 MDHEN and CDR2 SYDVKM. The CDR3 extends over 16 amino acids. The V gene end was trimmed by 5 bases and the J gene end by 7 bases; junction bases not matched to a gene: 11. The chain's CDR3 is CASSLRGTGARQPQHF. The CDR3 DNA follows: TGTGCCAGCAGTCTACGGGGGACAGGGGCCCGGCAGCCCCAGCATTTT.

This sequence joins TRBV6-5 and TRBJ1-1; TRBD1 is a possible D gene (6 bases). CDR1 and CDR2 (germline): MNHEY, SVGAGI. The V gene lost 6 bases and the J gene lost 5 bases, with 13 bases spanning the gap. The length of the CDR3 is 13 residues. The DNA for the CDR3 is TGTGCCAGCAGCTGGGGGCGGGCTACTGAAGCTTTCTTT. This sequence encodes CASSWGRATEAFF.

In DNA form, the CDR3 reads TGTGCCAGCAGCTCCCCGGGACAGGGGGCCAGCACTGAAGCTTTCTTT. Translation: CASSSPGQGASTEAFF. The chain couples TRBV11-3 to TRBJ1-1, with 12 positions matching TRBD1. CDR1 SGHNT and CDR2 YENEEA come from the germline V gene. The CDR3 runs to 16 residues. V gave up 4 bases and J gave up 4 bases; unmatched junction bases: 7.